This TCR beta chain was captured in a study of radiotherapy plus CTLA-4 blockade in lung cancer. From germline, CDR1 is MNHEY and CDR2 SVGAGI. Trimming shortened V by 0 bases and J by 2 bases, and 13 bases separated the two germline ends. The CDR3 runs 16 residues. Sequencing used immunoSEQ multiplex PCR; TCRdb keeps in-frame clones, though not all of them. This repertoire shows over 70,000 clones, 75% to 90% found once; its top ten account for approximately 2%. The starting material was peripheral blood, obtained from a patient treated with radiotherapy plus ipilimumab. The source is a human donor with non-small cell lung cancer who had a partial response to radiotherapy plus ipilimumab. The chain combines TRBV6-5 with TRBJ1-1, with a possible D match to TRBD1 (6 bases). The CDR3 reads CASSYSRAGANTEAFF. The CDR3, as DNA: TGTGCCAGCAGTTACTCGAGAGCGGGGGCAAACACTGAAGCTTTCTTT.